This T cell receptor (beta chain) was observed in a study of beta chain features in type 1 diabetes. Study-level information: Cells sorted and examined across all samples totaled 85 million to 130 million. Findings and limits, study-wide: Within patients, naive, central memory and Treg TCRB repertoires seemed more similar than within healthy donors. Over-representation of high TCR-expressing cells was a possible consequence of cDNA sequencing.

Reverse transcribing all isolated RNA meant expressed TCRB transcripts were sequenced. This table comes from immunoSEQ multiplex PCR, and its TCRdb copy is limited to in-frame clones, with some not included. The table lists about 40,000 clones, over 45% of them singletons, with 0.65% to 0.9% in the top ten. CD4+ naive, central memory, regulatory and stem cell-like memory subsets were isolated by sorting on CD45RO/CCR7/CD25/CD127/CD95/CD27. In this sample, this clone turned up a few times. Its antigen is as yet unknown. This CDR3 is built from 11 residues. The V end lost 4 bases, the J end lost 6 bases, and 9 bases lay between the germline ends. Germline lookup yields CDR1 GTSNPN and CDR2 SVGIG (reference sequence).

V and J are TRBV30 and TRBJ1-1; D gene unclear. The TCR was taken from a woman aged 18-29 years in good health. Sequencing was done on a sample of central memory CD4+ T cells from blood. CDR3 coding DNA: TGTGCCTGGACAGTCGGGGCTGAAGCTTTCTTT. Translating gives CAWTVGAEAFF.